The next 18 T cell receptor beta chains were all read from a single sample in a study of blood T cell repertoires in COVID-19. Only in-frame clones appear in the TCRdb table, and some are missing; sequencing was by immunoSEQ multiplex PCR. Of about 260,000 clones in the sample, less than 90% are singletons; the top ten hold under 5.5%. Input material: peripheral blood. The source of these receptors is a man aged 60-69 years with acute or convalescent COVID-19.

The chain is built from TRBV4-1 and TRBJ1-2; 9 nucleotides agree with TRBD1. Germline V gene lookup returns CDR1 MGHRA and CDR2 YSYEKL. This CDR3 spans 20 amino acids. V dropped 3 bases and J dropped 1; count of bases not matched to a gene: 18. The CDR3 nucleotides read TGCGCCAGCAGCCACCTGGGCGGAGGACAGGGGCGATCTAATAACTATGGCTACACCTTC. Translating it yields CASSHLGGGQGRSNNYGYTF.

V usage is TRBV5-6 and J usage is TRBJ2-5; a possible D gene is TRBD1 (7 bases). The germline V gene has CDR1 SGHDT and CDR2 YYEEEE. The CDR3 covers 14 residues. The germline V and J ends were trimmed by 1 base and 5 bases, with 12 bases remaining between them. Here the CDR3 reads CASSLTGAGETQYF. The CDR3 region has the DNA TGTGCCAGCAGCTTGACAGGGGCGGGGGAGACCCAGTACTTC.

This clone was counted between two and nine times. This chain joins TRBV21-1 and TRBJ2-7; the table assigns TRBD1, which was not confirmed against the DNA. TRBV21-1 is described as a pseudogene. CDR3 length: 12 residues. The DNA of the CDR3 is TGTGCCAGCAGGGACAGCCCGCGCGAGCAGTACTTC. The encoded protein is CASRDSPREQYF.

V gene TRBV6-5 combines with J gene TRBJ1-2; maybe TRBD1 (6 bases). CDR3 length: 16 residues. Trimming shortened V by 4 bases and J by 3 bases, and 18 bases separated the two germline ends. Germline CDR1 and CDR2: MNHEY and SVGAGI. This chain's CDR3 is CASSSTTSEGDYGYTF. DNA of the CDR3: TGTGCCAGCAGTTCCACTACCTCCGAGGGGGACTATGGCTACACCTTC.

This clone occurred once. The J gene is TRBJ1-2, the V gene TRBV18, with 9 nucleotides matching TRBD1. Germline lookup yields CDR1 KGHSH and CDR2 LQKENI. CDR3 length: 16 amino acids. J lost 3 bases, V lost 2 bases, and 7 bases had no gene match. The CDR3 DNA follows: TGTGCCAGCTCACCAATATTGGGACAGGGCCACTATGGCTACACCTTC. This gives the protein CASSPILGQGHYGYTF.

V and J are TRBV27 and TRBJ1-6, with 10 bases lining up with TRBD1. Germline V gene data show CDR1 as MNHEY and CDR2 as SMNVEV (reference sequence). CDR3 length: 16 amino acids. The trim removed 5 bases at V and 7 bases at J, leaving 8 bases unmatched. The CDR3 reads CASSLTRQGANSPLHF. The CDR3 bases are TGTGCCAGCAGTCTAACCAGACAGGGGGCGAATTCACCCCTCCACTTT.

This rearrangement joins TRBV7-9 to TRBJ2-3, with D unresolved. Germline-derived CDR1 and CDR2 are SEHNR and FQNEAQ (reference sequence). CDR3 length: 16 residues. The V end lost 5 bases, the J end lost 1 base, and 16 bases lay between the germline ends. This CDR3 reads CASSLGWAFGTDTQYF. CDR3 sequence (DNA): TGTGCCAGCAGCCTAGGCTGGGCGTTTGGCACAGATACGCAGTATTTT. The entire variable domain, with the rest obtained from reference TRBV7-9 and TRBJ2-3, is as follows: DTGVSQNPRHKITKRGQNVTFRCDPISEHNRLYWYRQTLGQGPEFLTYFQNEAQLEKSRLLSDRFSAERPKGSFSTLEIQRTEQGDSAMYLCASSLGWAFGTDTQYFGPGTRLTVL.

CDR3 bases: TGTGCCAGCAGGTTACAGGGGGCAAGTCAGCCCCAGCATTTT. Protein sequence: CASRLQGASQPQHF. The chain has TRBV27 and TRBJ1-5; TRBD1 matches 9 bases. The germline CDR1 and CDR2 sequences are MNHEY and SMNVEV (reference sequence). With V trimmed by 6 bases and J by 6 bases, 6 bases remained unmatched. The CDR3 runs to 14 residues.

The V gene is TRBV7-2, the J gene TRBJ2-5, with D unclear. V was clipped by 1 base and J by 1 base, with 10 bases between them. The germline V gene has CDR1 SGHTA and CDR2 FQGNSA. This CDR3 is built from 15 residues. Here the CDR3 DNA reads TGTGCCAGCAGCTTAGAGCTAGAGGTCCAAGAGACCCAGTACTTC. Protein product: CASSLELEVQETQYF.

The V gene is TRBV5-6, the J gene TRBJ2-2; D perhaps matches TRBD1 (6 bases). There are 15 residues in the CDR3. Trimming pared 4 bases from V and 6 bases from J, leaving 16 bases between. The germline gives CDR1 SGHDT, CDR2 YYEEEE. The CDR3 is CASSDINRVPGELFF. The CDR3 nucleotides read TGTGCCAGCAGCGATATTAACAGGGTTCCCGGGGAGCTGTTTTTT.

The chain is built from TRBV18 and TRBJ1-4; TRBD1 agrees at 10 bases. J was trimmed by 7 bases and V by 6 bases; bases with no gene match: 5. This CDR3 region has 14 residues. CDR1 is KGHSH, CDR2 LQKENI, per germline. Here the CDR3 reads CASSPGQGSEKLFF. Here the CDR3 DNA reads TGTGCCAGCTCGCCGGGACAGGGGTCTGAAAAACTGTTTTTT.

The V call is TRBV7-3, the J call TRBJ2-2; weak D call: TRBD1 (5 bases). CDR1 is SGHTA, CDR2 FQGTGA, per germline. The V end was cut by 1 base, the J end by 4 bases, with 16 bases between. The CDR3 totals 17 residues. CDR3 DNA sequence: TGTGCCAGCAGCTTAATTCCAGGGTTGGGCAGCACCGGGGAGCTGTTTTTT. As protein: CASSLIPGLGSTGELFF. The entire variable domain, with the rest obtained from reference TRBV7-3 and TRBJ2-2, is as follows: GAGVSQTPSNKVTEKGKYVELRCDPISGHTALYWYRQSLGQGPEFLIYFQGTGAADDSGLPNDRFFAVRPEGSVSTLKIQRTERGDSAVYLCASSLIPGLGSTGELFFGEGSRLTVL.

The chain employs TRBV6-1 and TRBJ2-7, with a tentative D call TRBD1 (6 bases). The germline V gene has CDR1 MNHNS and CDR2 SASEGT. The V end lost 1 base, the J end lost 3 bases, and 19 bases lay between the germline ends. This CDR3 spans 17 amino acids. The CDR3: CASSEGDNRISVYEQYF. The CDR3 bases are TGTGCCAGCAGTGAAGGGGACAATAGAATCTCGGTCTACGAGCAGTACTTC.

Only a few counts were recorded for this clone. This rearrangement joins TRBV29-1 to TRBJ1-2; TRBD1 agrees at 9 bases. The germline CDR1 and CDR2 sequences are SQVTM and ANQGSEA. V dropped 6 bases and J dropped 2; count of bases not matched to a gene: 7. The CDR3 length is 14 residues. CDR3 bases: TGCAGCGTGCCAGAGACAGGGGGGAACTATGGCTACACCTTC. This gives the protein CSVPETGGNYGYTF.

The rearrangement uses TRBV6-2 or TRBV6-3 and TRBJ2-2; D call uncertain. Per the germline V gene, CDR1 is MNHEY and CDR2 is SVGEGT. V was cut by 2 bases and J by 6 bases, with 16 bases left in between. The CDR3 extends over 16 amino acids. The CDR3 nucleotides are TGTGCCAGCAGTTACGATGGGCGTTGGTCCTCCGGGGAGCTGTTTTTT. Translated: CASSYDGRWSSGELFF.

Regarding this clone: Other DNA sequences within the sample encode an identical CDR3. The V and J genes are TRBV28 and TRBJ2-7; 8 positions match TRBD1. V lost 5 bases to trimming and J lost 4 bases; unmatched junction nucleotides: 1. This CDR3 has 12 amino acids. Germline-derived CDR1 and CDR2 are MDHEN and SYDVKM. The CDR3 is CASSRQGYEQYF. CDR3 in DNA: TGTGCCAGCAGTCGACAGGGGTACGAGCAGTACTTC.

In DNA form, the CDR3 reads TGTGCCATCAGTGAGTCCTTAGCGACCCACGAGCAGTACTTC. Encoded protein: CAISESLATHEQYF. The chain links TRBV10-3 to TRBJ2-7, with TRBD2 as a possible D gene (5 bases). CDR3 length: 14 residues. Germline V gene data show CDR1 as ENHRY and CDR2 as SYGVKD. The V and J ends lost 0 bases and 5 bases respectively, with 11 bases between them.

The CDR3 spells CASSYSLAGIQETQYF. CDR3 nucleotides: TGTGCCAGCAGTTACTCGCTAGCGGGCATCCAAGAGACCCAGTACTTC. The rearrangement joins TRBV6-2 or TRBV6-3 to TRBJ2-5, with 8 bases fitting TRBD2. The V gene's germline CDR1 is MNHEY and CDR2 SVGEGT. This CDR3 has 16 amino acids. Trimming took 0 bases from V and 1 from J; bases not matched to a gene: 4.